Each of the 30 T cell receptor beta chains below was sequenced from the same sample in a study of control samples from healthy donors and cancer patients. Profiling relied on immunoSEQ multiplex PCR, and the TCRdb table lists in-frame clones only, not all of them. Of under 150,000 clones listed, roughly 92% are singletons. Material: blood. These TCRs come from a young man in good health.

The V gene is TRBV6-5, the J gene TRBJ2-5; D may match TRBD1 or TRBD2 (5 bases each). Germline CDR1 and CDR2: MNHEY and SVGAGI. V lost 7 bases to trimming and J lost 4 bases, with 13 bases between them. CDR3 length: 13 amino acids. DNA of the CDR3: TGTGCCAGCAATAGGGGAGAGGGAGAGACCCAGTACTTC. This encodes CASNRGEGETQYF.

This clone was observed a few times. J is TRBJ1-5 and V is TRBV3-1 (or the pseudogene TRBV3-2); D is undetermined. Trimming removed 3 bases from V and 6 bases from J, with 6 bases in between. Germline loops: CDR1 LGHDT, CDR2 YNNKEL (reference sequence). The CDR3 has 12 residues. CDR3 nucleotide sequence: TGTGCCAGCAGCCACAGTGGTCAGCCCCAGCATTTT. The encoded protein is CASSHSGQPQHF.

In its sample, this clone was seen once. The DNA of the CDR3 is TGTGCTACCCATCCAGGGGGCGCGTCACCCCTCCACTTT. It is translated as CATHPGGASPLHF. This rearrangement joins TRBV12-5 to TRBJ1-6; 8 bases are shared with TRBD1. Losses at the gene ends were 10 bases for V and 10 bases for J; bases not matched to a gene: 9. This CDR3 has 13 residues. Germline lookup yields CDR1 LGHNT and CDR2 FRNRAP.

The chain carries TRBV30 and TRBJ1-2, with 11 bases lining up with TRBD1. This CDR3 spans 14 amino acids. Germline V CDR1 and CDR2: GTSNPN, SVGIG (reference sequence). V shed 1 base and J 2 bases; nucleotides not matched to a gene: 0. The CDR3 DNA sequence: TGTGCCTGGAGTGGGGACAGGGGGAACTATGGCTACACCTTC. Translating it yields CAWSGDRGNYGYTF. The whole variable domain, remainder taken from reference TRBV30 and TRBJ1-2, is SQTIHQWPATLVQPVGSPLSLECTVEGTSNPNLYWYRQAAGRGLQLLFYSVGIGQISSEVPQNLSASRPQDRQFILSSKKLLLSDSGFYLCAWSGDRGNYGYTFGSGTRLTVV.

The chain is built from TRBV6-5 and TRBJ1-3; D is unresolved. The CDR3 is 14 residues long. V gave up 4 bases and J gave up 4 bases, with 11 bases separating them. CDR1 and CDR2 from the germline V gene are MNHEY and SVGAGI. Here the CDR3 reads CASSSQRLGNTIYF. The CDR3 DNA reads as TGTGCCAGCAGTTCCCAGAGGCTGGGAAACACCATATATTTT.

V is TRBV11-3 and J is TRBJ1-1; D not resolved. The V end lost 5 bases, the J end lost 1 base, and 11 bases lay between the germline ends. Germline V gene sequence: CDR1 SGHNT, CDR2 YENEEA. The CDR3 has 14 amino acids. The CDR3 protein is CASSAGRGNTEAFF. Here the CDR3 DNA reads TGTGCCAGCAGCGCAGGACGCGGGAACACTGAAGCTTTCTTT.

This clone has a single count. The rearrangement links TRBV3-1 (or the pseudogene TRBV3-2) to TRBJ2-5; D is unresolved. The V end lost 0 bases, the J end lost 2 bases, and 10 bases lay between the germline ends. The CDR3 loop spans 15 amino acids. Germline CDR1 is LGHDT and CDR2 is YNNKEL (reference sequence). CDR3 amino acids: CASSQDRGRQETQYF. The CDR3 coding sequence is TGTGCCAGCAGCCAAGATCGAGGCAGACAAGAGACCCAGTACTTC.

The V call is TRBV19, the J call TRBJ2-3, with unresolved D. V lost 4 bases and J lost 6, with 14 bases in between. This CDR3 has 14 residues. Germline V CDR1 and CDR2: LNHDA, SQIVND (reference sequence). The CDR3 reads CASSNPYSEDTQYF. Written as DNA, the CDR3 is TGTGCCAGTAGTAATCCCTACTCGGAGGATACGCAGTATTTT.

The gene calls are TRBV20-1 and TRBJ2-5; 7 positions agree with TRBD2. Germline-derived CDR1 and CDR2 are DFQATT and SNEGSKA (reference sequence). This CDR3 is 18 amino acids long. The V gene end was trimmed by 3 bases and the J gene end by 1 base; junction bases not matched to a gene: 17. The CDR3 sequence: CSASPEGRVVRVQETQYF. Here the CDR3 DNA reads TGCAGTGCTAGTCCAGAGGGGAGGGTGGTGAGGGTCCAAGAGACCCAGTACTTC.

The chain recombines TRBV5-1 with TRBJ1-1; the D is unclear. CDR3 length equals 17 residues. Germline CDR1 reads SGHRS; CDR2 reads YFSETQ. The V gene lost 2 bases and the J gene lost 2 bases, with 19 bases spanning the gap. The CDR3 is CASSFAHRGGPNTEAFF. The CDR3 bases are TGCGCCAGCAGCTTTGCCCACCGGGGAGGGCCTAACACTGAAGCTTTCTTT.

The chain employs TRBV28 and TRBJ1-5; D is unclear. The CDR3 totals 15 residues. Deletions cut 6 bases from V and 0 bases from J, with 12 bases between. CDR1 and CDR2 (germline): MDHEN, SYDVKM. CDR3 sequence: CASRVGLFSNQPQHF. CDR3 in DNA: TGTGCCAGCAGGGTCGGGTTATTTAGCAATCAGCCCCAGCATTTT.

The rearrangement joins TRBV9 to TRBJ2-3; D ambiguous. The germline V gene encodes CDR1 SGDLS and CDR2 YYNGEE. V shed 2 bases and J shed 2 bases, with 9 bases lying between them. The CDR3 covers 14 residues. The CDR3 reads CASSVGRYTDTQYF. CDR3 DNA sequence: TGTGCCAGCAGCGTTGGCAGGTACACAGATACGCAGTATTTT.

A single count supports this clone. CDR3 amino acids: CASSPPNVDIPTGELFF. CDR3 in DNA: TGTGCCAGCTCACCACCGAATGTGGACATACCGACCGGGGAGCTGTTTTTT. The J gene is TRBJ2-2, the V gene TRBV18, with D possibly being TRBD1 (5 bases). Trimming removed 0 bases at V and 5 bases at J, with 16 bases between. From germline, CDR1 is KGHSH and CDR2 LQKENI. The CDR3 runs to 17 residues.

Note on this clone: One junction end does not reproduce the germline sequence, and a read error may be involved. This chain joins TRBV28 and TRBJ1-2, with a weak D call TRBD1 (6 bases). The CDR3 spans 16 residues. The germline CDR1 and CDR2 sequences are MDHEN and SYDVKM. The CDR3 DNA reads TGTGCCCGCAGTTGGGGGGCTAGGGGAGGGGTACGTGGCTACACCTTC. Translated, it gives CARSWGARGGVRGYTF.

This clone was observed once. The J gene is TRBJ2-5, the V gene TRBV6-2 or TRBV6-3; possibly TRBD2 for D (7 bases). The CDR3 spans 14 residues. Per germline, CDR1 MNHEY and CDR2 SVGEGT. Trimming took 5 bases from V and 2 from J, leaving 12 bases between them. CDR3 coding DNA: TGTGCCAGCAGTAGGGGGGGCCCACAAGAGACCCAGTACTTC. This translates into CASSRGGPQETQYF.

V and J are TRBV25-1 and TRBJ2-5, with 7 bases that match TRBD1. Trimming cost V 3 bases and J 2 bases; bases outside gene matches: 12. This CDR3 region has 17 residues. Germline CDR1 and CDR2: MGHDK and SYGVNS. Here the CDR3 DNA reads TGTGCCAGCAGTGACCTTCAGGGGGTGGGGGCTCAAGAGACCCAGTACTTC. This codes for CASSDLQGVGAQETQYF. Filled out from reference TRBV25-1 and TRBJ2-5, the complete variable domain reads EADIYQTPRYLVIGTGKKITLECSQTMGHDKMYWYQQDPGMELHLIHYSYGVNSTEKGDLSSESTVSRIRTEHFPLTLESARPSHTSQYLCASSDLQGVGAQETQYFGPGTRLLVL.

The chain carries TRBV3-1 (or the pseudogene TRBV3-2) and TRBJ2-6, with D possibly being TRBD1 or TRBD2 (5 bases each). This CDR3 contains 19 residues. Germline V gene data show CDR1 as LGHDT and CDR2 as YNNKEL (reference sequence). V was trimmed by 3 bases and J by 4 bases, leaving 22 bases between them. The CDR3 coding sequence is TGTGCCAGCAGCCAGGGGACCCTTCTCGATTCGAGGGGGGCCAACGTCCTGACTTTC. Translating gives CASSQGTLLDSRGANVLTF.

V and J are TRBV30 and TRBJ1-1; D is undetermined. This CDR3 has 13 amino acids. The V gene's germline CDR1 is GTSNPN and CDR2 SVGIG (reference sequence). V gave up 2 bases and J gave up 4 bases, with 11 bases separating them. The CDR3 loop reads CAWSKRVGTEAFF. The DNA of the CDR3 is TGTGCCTGGAGTAAAAGGGTAGGCACTGAAGCTTTCTTT.

The rearrangement joins TRBV9 to TRBJ2-3, with TRBD2 matching over 9 bases. The CDR3 sequence is 15 residues long. CDR1 and CDR2 from the germline V gene are SGDLS and YYNGEE. V lost 0 bases and J lost 1; bases outside the gene matches: 0. CDR3 residues: CASSVVAGGTDTQYF. CDR3 nucleotides: TGTGCCAGCAGCGTAGTAGCGGGGGGCACAGATACGCAGTATTTT.

This clone turned up a few times. The gene calls are TRBV27 and TRBJ1-1, with 11 bases matching TRBD1. The CDR3 runs to 14 residues. V was pared by 10 bases and J by 1 base, with 5 bases of the junction left unmatched. CDR1 and CDR2 (germline): MNHEY, SMNVEV (reference sequence). CDR3 DNA: TGTGCCACCCGGACAGGGGGCACGAACACTGAAGCTTTCTTT. Amino acids: CATRTGGTNTEAFF.

The chain is built from TRBV5-8 and TRBJ1-2; 7 nucleotides align to TRBD1. V shed 2 bases, J shed 4 bases, and the junction held 8 bases outside the gene matches. The CDR3 runs 15 residues. Germline V lookup: CDR1 SGHTS, CDR2 YDEGEE. The CDR3 DNA reads as TGTGCCAGCAGCTTCCCGGGACAGAGATTCTATGGCTACACCTTC. This encodes CASSFPGQRFYGYTF.

The chain couples TRBV7-2 to TRBJ1-2, with D perhaps matching TRBD1 (6 bases). The CDR3 contains 15 residues. Germline CDR1 and CDR2: SGHTA and FQGNSA. V was cut by 2 bases and J by 6 bases, with 16 bases left in between. The CDR3 sequence is CASSLFGGLLDGYTF. CDR3 nucleotides: TGTGCCAGCAGCTTATTCGGGGGGCTCTTGGATGGCTACACCTTC.

This clone was counted a few times. The chain recombines TRBV6-1 with TRBJ1-3, with D uncertain. V was cut by 1 base and J by 4 bases, with 11 bases left in between. The CDR3 loop spans 15 amino acids. Germline CDR1 and CDR2: MNHNS and SASEGT. CDR3 in DNA: TGTGCCAGCAGTGAAGGTTCCTGGACGGGAAACACCATATATTTT. It specifies CASSEGSWTGNTIYF.

The gene calls are TRBV3-1 (or the pseudogene TRBV3-2) and TRBJ2-7; the D is unclear. Germline CDR1 LGHDT, CDR2 YNNKEL (reference sequence). The CDR3 loop spans 12 amino acids. The germline V and J ends were trimmed by 1 base and 3 bases, with 4 bases remaining between them. The chain's CDR3 is CASSQGRYEQYV. Here the CDR3 DNA reads TGTGCCAGCAGCCAAGGCCGCTACGAGCAGTACGTC.

This sequence joins TRBV5-1 and TRBJ2-3; weak D call: TRBD2 (6 bases). Germline CDR1 reads SGHRS; CDR2 reads YFSETQ. Deletions cut 0 bases from V and 4 bases from J, with 12 bases between. The CDR3 is 15 amino acids. The CDR3 reads CASSLDGGVSDTQYF. The CDR3, as DNA: TGCGCCAGCAGCTTGGATGGCGGGGTTTCAGATACGCAGTATTTT.

The chain employs TRBV11-2 and TRBJ1-1; the D is unclear. V shed 4 bases and J shed 5 bases, with 8 bases lying between them. The CDR3 sequence is 12 residues long. Germline CDR1 reads SGHAT; CDR2 reads FQNNGV. The chain's CDR3 is CASSSIRTEAFF. CDR3 in DNA: TGTGCCAGCAGCTCAATCAGGACTGAAGCTTTCTTT.

The chain combines TRBV11-2 with TRBJ2-5, with TRBD1 as a possible D gene (6 bases). CDR3 length: 14 amino acids. Between the trimmed V and J ends, which lost 3 bases and 2 bases, there was a span of 10 bases. From germline, CDR1 is SGHAT and CDR2 FQNNGV. The CDR3, as DNA: TGTGCCAGCAGCTTTGGGCAGGGGCAAGAGACCCAGTACTTC. This encodes CASSFGQGQETQYF.

The V call is TRBV27, the J call TRBJ2-1; TRBD2 is a possible D gene (6 bases). Germline loops: CDR1 MNHEY, CDR2 SMNVEV (reference sequence). V lost 4 bases, J lost 10 bases, and 11 bases lay in between. The CDR3 is 12 residues long. The CDR3 DNA sequence: TGTGCCAGCAGTTCCCATGGGGGGGAGCAGTTCTTC. This codes for CASSSHGGEQFF.

V usage is TRBV7-2 and J usage is TRBJ1-2; D call uncertain. This CDR3 has 15 residues. Trimming shortened V by 1 base and J by 2 bases, and 11 bases separated the two germline ends. CDR1 is SGHTA, CDR2 FQGNSA, per germline. The CDR3 nucleotides read TGTGCCAGCAGCTTAGAGGTGGGAGGGAACTATGGCTACACCTTC. Amino acids: CASSLEVGGNYGYTF.

The CDR3 bases are TGTGCCAGCAGCTTTTGGGGCAGAGCCCCTACCTCTGGAAACACCATATATTTT. It is translated as CASSFWGRAPTSGNTIYF. The rearrangement links TRBV12-1 to TRBJ1-3; TRBD1, as called in the table, went unchecked against the DNA. TRBV12-1 is a pseudogene locus. This CDR3 has 18 amino acids.